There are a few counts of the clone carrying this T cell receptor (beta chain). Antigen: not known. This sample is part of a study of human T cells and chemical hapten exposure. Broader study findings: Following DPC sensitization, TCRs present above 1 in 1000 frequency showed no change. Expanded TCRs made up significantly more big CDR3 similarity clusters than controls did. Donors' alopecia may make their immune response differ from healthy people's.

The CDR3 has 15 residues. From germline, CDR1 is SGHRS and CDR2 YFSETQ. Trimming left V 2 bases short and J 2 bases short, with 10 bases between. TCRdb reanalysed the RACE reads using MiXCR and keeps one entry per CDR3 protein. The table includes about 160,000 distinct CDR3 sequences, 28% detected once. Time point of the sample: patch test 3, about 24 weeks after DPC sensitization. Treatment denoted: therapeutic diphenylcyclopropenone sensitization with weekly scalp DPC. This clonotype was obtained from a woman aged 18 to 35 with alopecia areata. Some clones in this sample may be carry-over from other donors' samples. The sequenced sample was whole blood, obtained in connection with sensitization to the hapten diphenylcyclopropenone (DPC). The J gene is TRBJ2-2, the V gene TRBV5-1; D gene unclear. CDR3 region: CASSLKAINTGELFF. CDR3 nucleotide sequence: TGCGCCAGCAGCTTAAAGGCAATTAACACCGGGGAGCTGTTTTTT.